The clone carrying this TCR beta chain has a count of ten or more. The data are from a study of kidney transplant recipient with SARS-CoV-2 infection. Trimming removed 2 bases from V and 3 bases from J, with 13 bases in between. The CDR3 covers 15 residues. Germline values: CDR1 MNHEY, CDR2 SVGAGI. TCRdb analysed the reads with MiXCR anew, one entry per CDR3 protein. The sample lists 250,000 or so distinct CDR3 sequences, under 30% seen once, with roughly 7% in the top ten. The sample was a blood sample, taken at baseline and on approximately day 120 from a kidney transplant recipient. The chain combines TRBV6-5 with TRBJ1-2; D is unclear. The sequence was obtained from a young adult male patient who had COVID-19 and was a kidney transplant recipient. Some T cells may trace back to the graft donor. CDR3 coding DNA: TGTGCCAGCAGTTACGGTGCGTCGCTTGACTATGGCTACACCTTC. Encoded protein: CASSYGASLDYGYTF.